This note documents a single T cell receptor (beta chain) sequence. CDR3 regions of TCR beta were amplified from RNA transcripts. HTBI-primed RT-PCR formed the first round, and a multiplex PCR formed the second. TCRdb used MiXCR to reprocess the multiplex PCR reads, holding one entry per CDR3 protein. The sample has about 640,000 distinct CDR3 sequences, about 41% seen once. The PBMCs had their origin in approximately 10 ml of fresh peripheral blood. The data were taken from a study of Graves' ophthalmopathy and Graves' hyperthyroidism. Study-level information: Before any treatment, peripheral blood was taken at the initial diagnosis.

Sequencing used peripheral blood. This clonotype was obtained from an adult man with Graves' ophthalmopathy.

DNA for the CDR3: TGTGCCAGCAATAGGGGGCTGCGTGAAAAACTGTTTTTT. Amino acids: CASNRGLREKLFF. The rearrangement uses TRBV2 and TRBJ1-4, with 7 bases lining up with TRBD1. This CDR3 contains 13 residues. Germline V gene sequence: CDR1 SNHLY, CDR2 FYNNEI. V lost 7 bases and J lost 7; bases outside the gene matches: 6. The full variable domain, rest sourced from reference TRBV2 and TRBJ1-4, is EPEVTQTPSHQVTQMGQEVILRCVPISNHLYFYWYRQILGQKVEFLVSFYNNEISEKSEIFDDQFSVERPDGSNFTLKIRSTKLEDSAMYFCASNRGLREKLFFGSGTQLSVL.